These T cell receptor beta chains were read from a single sample in a study of identifying expanded T cells in peripheral blood. TCRdb keeps only in-frame clones here, not all; method: immunoSEQ multiplex PCR. The sample carries some 100,000 clones, less than 90% recorded once. The sequenced sample consisted of blood. The receptors derive from a person aged 18 to 70 in good health. The CDR3 runs from the conserved cysteine through the conserved F or W. Each record gives: D gene, V gene, clone size, J gene, CDR3 protein, CDR3 DNA. D genes are given only for firm matches. Clone size is given for some rows only: seen once, a few or many times, or a class if the clone is expanded.

TRBD1	TRBV7-6	NA	TRBJ2-5	CASSLAVTGWETQYF	TGTGCCAGCAGCTTAGCGGTGACAGGGTGGGAGACCCAGTACTTC
TRBD2	TRBV5-1	once	TRBJ2-2	CASRGGDYANTGELFF	TGCGCCAGCAGGGGTGGGGACTACGCGAACACCGGGGAGCTGTTTTTT
TRBD2	TRBV7-3	NA	TRBJ2-5	CASSRTSGETQYF	TGTGCCAGCAGCCGGACTAGCGGGGAGACCCAGTACTTC
TRBD2	TRBV5-1	NA	TRBJ2-3	CASSWELAGGTDTQYF	TGCGCCAGCAGCTGGGAACTAGCGGGGGGTACAGATACGCAGTATTTT
NA	TRBV6-5	NA	TRBJ1-3	CASSTTGLSGNTIYF	TGTGCCAGCAGTACCACAGGTCTCTCTGGAAACACCATATATTTT
NA	TRBV25-1	NA	TRBJ1-2	CASSDYLANYGYTF	TGTGCCAGCAGTGACTATCTCGCTAACTATGGCTACACCTTC
TRBD1	TRBV27	NA	TRBJ2-2	CASSLDRGRDGELFF	TGTGCCAGCAGCCTTGACAGGGGTAGAGACGGGGAGCTGTTTTTT
NA	TRBV9	NA	TRBJ2-3	CASSAQGTENTDTQYF	TGTGCCAGCAGCGCTCAGGGTACAGAGAACACAGATACGCAGTATTTT
NA	TRBV6-1	NA	TRBJ2-7	CASSVGGSYEQYF	TGTGCCAGCAGTGTTGGCGGATCCTACGAGCAGTACTTC
NA	TRBV7-9	NA	TRBJ1-1	CASSPSFGNTEAFF	TGTGCCAGCAGCCCCAGTTTTGGGAACACTGAAGCTTTCTTT
NA	TRBV11-2	NA	TRBJ1-2	CASSPSTGGSYGYTF	TGTGCCAGCAGCCCCTCCACCGGTGGCAGTTATGGCTACACCTTC
TRBD1	TRBV11-3	NA	TRBJ2-5	CASSSGTGEETQYF	TGTGCCAGCAGCTCCGGGACAGGGGAAGAGACCCAGTACTTC
TRBD2	TRBV7-3	NA	TRBJ2-3	CASSVVGLADTQYF	TGTGCCAGCAGCGTAGTGGGACTAGCGGATACGCAGTATTTT
TRBD1	TRBV4-1	NA	TRBJ1-6	CASSPTGKSSYNSPLHF	TGCGCCAGCAGCCCGACAGGGAAAAGCTCCTATAATTCACCCCTCCACTTT
NA	TRBV2	NA	TRBJ2-3	CASSMSGIRSTDTQYF	TGTGCCAGCAGTATGAGTGGGATCCGGAGCACAGATACGCAGTATTTT
TRBD2	TRBV4-2	NA	TRBJ2-1	CASSQEVASGGPYNEQFF	TGTGCCAGCAGCCAAGAGGTGGCTAGCGGGGGCCCCTACAATGAGCAGTTCTTC
TRBD1	TRBV6-6	NA	TRBJ1-5	CASSLGQVYQPQHF	TGTGCCAGCAGTTTGGGACAGGTATATCAGCCCCAGCATTTT
NA	TRBV11-2	NA	TRBJ2-3	CASSFRLASSTDTQYF	TGTGCCAGCAGCTTCCGCCTGGCTTCGAGCACAGATACGCAGTATTTT
NA	TRBV10-3	NA	TRBJ1-2	CAISVLPQGREGGYTF	TGTGCCATCAGTGTGCTACCCCAGGGTCGTGAGGGTGGCTACACCTTC
NA	TRBV7-8	NA	TRBJ2-7	CASSLNTGPYEQYF	TGTGCCAGCAGCTTAAATACAGGTCCCTACGAGCAGTACTTC
NA	TRBV5-6	once	TRBJ2-1	CASSFEGNDYNEQFF	TGTGCCAGCAGCTTTGAGGGGAATGATTACAATGAGCAGTTCTTC
NA	TRBV7-2	NA	TRBJ2-7	CASSLERDSHYEQYF	TGTGCCAGCAGCTTAGAGCGGGACAGTCACTACGAGCAGTACTTC
TRBD1	TRBV28	NA	TRBJ2-7	CASSLSGQNYEQYF	TGTGCCAGCAGTTTGTCGGGACAGAACTACGAGCAGTACTTC
NA	TRBV9	NA	TRBJ1-4	CASSVGGLTTNEKLFF	TGTGCCAGCAGCGTAGGGGGATTAACAACTAATGAAAAACTGTTTTTT
TRBD1	TRBV7-2	NA	TRBJ2-7	CASRSGTDSYEQYF	TGTGCCAGCAGGTCCGGGACAGATTCCTACGAGCAGTACTTC
TRBD1	TRBV28	NA	TRBJ1-4	CASSTNAGTAEKLFF	TGTGCCAGCAGTACAAACGCCGGGACAGCAGAAAAACTGTTTTTT
NA	TRBV5-1	NA	TRBJ2-7	CASGDSQLSYEQYF	TGCGCCAGCGGCGACAGTCAGCTTTCCTACGAGCAGTACTTC
NA	TRBV11-2	few	TRBJ2-7	CASSSRNAGQASYEQYF	TGTGCCAGCAGCTCCCGTAATGCAGGACAAGCCTCCTACGAGCAGTACTTC
NA	TRBV6-5	NA	TRBJ1-1	CASRLQGAEAFF	TGTGCCAGCAGACTCCAGGGCGCTGAAGCTTTCTTT
NA	TRBV7-2	NA	TRBJ2-1	CASSLEGGVVEQFF	TGTGCCAGCAGCTTAGAGGGCGGAGTTGTTGAGCAGTTCTTC
TRBD2	TRBV7-9	NA	TRBJ2-2	CASSFRGDGTGELFF	TGTGCCAGCAGCTTTCGGGGGGACGGCACCGGGGAGCTGTTTTTT
NA	TRBV30	NA	TRBJ1-2	CAWSRKDSGAYGYTF	TGTGCCTGGAGTCGAAAAGACAGCGGAGCCTATGGCTACACCTTC
TRBD2	TRBV7-9	few	TRBJ2-7	CASSSWTSEAYEQYF	TGTGCCAGCAGCTCGTGGACTAGCGAGGCCTACGAGCAGTACTTC
NA	TRBV10-2	NA	TRBJ1-2	CASSGLNRRGSEGYTF	TGCGCCAGCAGTGGGTTAAACAGGAGGGGTTCGGAGGGCTACACCTTC
NA	TRBV2	NA	TRBJ2-7	CATKGTPSSYEQYF	TGTGCCACCAAAGGGACACCGAGCTCCTACGAGCAGTACTTC
NA	TRBV7-9	NA	TRBJ2-2	CASSLFRGHTGELFF	TGTGCCAGCAGCTTGTTCAGGGGCCACACCGGGGAGCTGTTTTTT
NA	TRBV2	NA	TRBJ1-3	CASSELSTIYF	TGTGCCAGCAGTGAGTTAAGCACCATATATTTT
NA	TRBV14	NA	TRBJ2-5	CASSQSLQINF	TGTGCCAGCAGCCAAAGCCTACAAATAAACTTC
NA	TRBV28	NA	TRBJ1-4	CASSEDEKLFF	TGTGCCAGCAGTGAAGATGAAAAACTGTTTTTT
NA	TRBV7-8	NA	TRBJ1-4	CASSLSPTTNEKLFF	TGTGCCAGCAGCTTATCTCCGACAACTAATGAAAAACTGTTTTTT